This T cell receptor (beta chain) was retrieved from a study of blood T cell repertoires in COVID-19. Study summary: Nucleic acid was either cDNA or gDNA, and it came from T cells, B-cell-depleted T cells, or PBMCs.

Data came from immunoSEQ multiplex PCR; TCRdb stores just in-frame clones and leaves some out. The profile shows some 370,000 clones, over 80% of them singletons. Germline assignment: CDR1 LGHDT and CDR2 YNNKEL (reference sequence). Between the trimmed V and J ends, which lost 4 bases and 5 bases, there was a span of 11 bases. This CDR3 has 13 residues. The J gene is TRBJ1-1, the V gene TRBV3-1 (or the pseudogene TRBV3-2), with D possibly matching TRBD1 (5 bases). Sequences were obtained from PBMCs or T cells enriched from blood (not recorded which). The receptor was isolated from a woman between 50 and 59 years old who had recovered from COVID-19. The CDR3 nucleotides read TGTGCCAGCAGCCCACGGGGGGGAACTGAAGCTTTCTTT. This encodes CASSPRGGTEAFF.